Listed below are T cell receptor beta chains from one sample, sequenced in a study of T cell repertoires in cytomegalovirus infection. TCRdb reanalysed the reads using MiXCR and keeps one entry per CDR3 protein. The data contain about 490,000 distinct CDR3 sequences, about 26% of them singletons. Sequencing was performed on PBMCs. These receptors came from a human donor in good health (CMV status not recorded). Some clones in this sample may be carry-over from other donors' samples. The CDR3 runs from the conserved cysteine through the conserved F or W. Fields, in order: J gene, V gene, clone size, D gene, CDR3 protein, CDR3 DNA. The D gene is left open where the match is weak. For some rows the clone size is stated as once, few or many, or as a class when expanded; others skip it.

>TRBJ2-7|TRBV7-2|many|TRBD1
CASSLTGGGREEQYF
TGTGCCAGCAGCTTGACAGGGGGCGGACGGGAGGAGCAGTACTTC
>TRBJ2-5|TRBV2|few|TRBD2
CASRRERERWETQYF
TGTGCCAGCAGGAGGGAGCGGGAGAGGTGGGAGACCCAGTACTTC
>TRBJ2-3|TRBV7-3|NA|NA
CASSRGSTDTQYF
TGTGCCAGCAGCCGGGGTAGCACAGATACGCAGTATTTT
>TRBJ2-5|TRBV5-4|few|NA
CASTLGGGKETQYF
TGTGCCAGCACCTTGGGGGGAGGAAAAGAGACCCAGTACTTC
>TRBJ2-2|TRBV6-5|few|NA
CASSYFTSGELFF
TGTGCCAGCAGTTACTTTACCTCAGGGGAGCTGTTTTTT
>TRBJ2-3|TRBV11-2|NA|NA
CASSRWRDDTDTQYF
TGTGCCAGCAGCAGATGGCGGGACGACACAGATACGCAGTATTTT
>TRBJ1-1|TRBV24-1|NA|NA
CATMYYTEAFF
TGTGCCACTATGTACTACACTGAAGCTTTCTTT
>TRBJ1-5|TRBV19|NA|NA
CASSWEGGNQPQHF
TGTGCCAGTAGTTGGGAAGGGGGCAATCAGCCCCAGCATTTT
>TRBJ2-7|TRBV11-1|many|NA
CASSLLDRSYEQYF
TGTGCCAGCAGCTTATTAGACAGATCCTACGAGCAGTACTTC
>TRBJ2-7|TRBV19|NA|NA
CASSMRLVTYEQYF
TGTGCCAGTAGTATGCGTTTGGTAACCTACGAGCAGTACTTC
>TRBJ2-3|TRBV24-1|NA|NA
CATSAPTGSGEDTQYF
TGTGCCACCTCAGCACCAACCGGGTCTGGCGAGGATACGCAGTATTTT
>TRBJ1-1|TRBV7-2|NA|NA
CASSPGMVTFF
TGTGCCAGCAGCCCCGGTATGGTGACTTTCTTT
>TRBJ1-5|TRBV7-8|many|NA
CASSPVGHGSNQPQHF
TGTGCCAGCAGCCCCGTCGGACACGGTAGCAATCAGCCCCAGCATTTT
>TRBJ2-2|TRBV7-2|few|NA
CASSLLRSTGELFF
TGTGCCAGCAGCTTACTTAGGAGTACCGGGGAGCTGTTTTTT
>TRBJ2-4|TRBV12-3/TRBV12-4|many|NA
CASSLQSGLAKNIQYF
TGTGCCAGCAGTCTCCAAAGCGGACTAGCCAAAAACATTCAGTACTTC
>TRBJ1-1|TRBV6-5|NA|TRBD1
CASSSTQGGIWVNTEAFF
TGTGCCAGCAGTTCGACCCAGGGGGGTATTTGGGTGAACACTGAAGCTTTCTTT
>TRBJ2-7|TRBV10-3|few|TRBD1
CAIKGQSYEQYF
TGTGCCATCAAGGGACAGTCCTACGAGCAGTACTTC
>TRBJ2-4|TRBV15|NA|TRBD1
CATSRDGQGGSIQYF
TGTGCCACCAGCAGAGACGGACAGGGTGGGAGCATTCAGTACTTC
>TRBJ1-1|TRBV6-2/TRBV6-3|NA|NA
CASSYSRKGNEAFF
TGTGCCAGCAGTTACTCGAGGAAGGGGAATGAAGCTTTCTTT
>TRBJ1-5|TRBV10-2|NA|TRBD1
CASSPQGGAGNQPQHF
TGCGCCAGCTCCCCTCAGGGGGGCGCCGGGAATCAGCCCCAGCATTTT
>TRBJ1-5|TRBV7-9|few|TRBD1
CASSLGQGSYSNQPQHF
TGTGCCAGCAGCTTAGGACAGGGTAGCTATAGCAATCAGCCCCAGCATTTT
>TRBJ2-1|TRBV7-2|NA|TRBD2
CASSRTSDPSWEQFF
TGTGCCAGCAGCCGGACTAGCGACCCTTCATGGGAGCAGTTTTTC
>TRBJ1-2|TRBV7-4|few|NA
CASSLEAGNLYGYTF
TGTGCCAGCAGCTTAGAGGCAGGGAATCTCTATGGCTACACCTTC
>TRBJ1-4|TRBV7-9|few|NA
CASSSTGRDHEKLFF
TGTGCCAGCAGCTCCACAGGGAGGGACCATGAAAAACTGTTTTTT
>TRBJ2-3|TRBV5-4|NA|TRBD2
CASSLVMGLAESTDTQYF
TGTGCCAGCAGCTTGGTTATGGGTCTAGCGGAGAGCACAGATACGCAGTATTTT
>TRBJ2-7|TRBV7-6|few|TRBD1
CASSLGGTALVYEQYF
TGTGCCAGCAGCTTAGGGGGGACAGCGCTGGTCTACGAGCAGTACTTC
>TRBJ1-5|TRBV2|many|NA
CASSEMTSNQPQHF
TGTGCCAGCAGTGAAATGACAAGCAATCAGCCCCAGCATTTT
>TRBJ1-5|TRBV7-2|few|NA
CASSLAEGNNQPQHF
TGTGCCAGCAGCTTAGCGGAGGGGAATAATCAGCCCCAGCATTTT
>TRBJ2-1|TRBV7-2|NA|NA
CASSNRGQAGIDEQFF
TGTGCCAGCAGCAACCGAGGGCAGGCTGGAATCGATGAGCAGTTCTTC
>TRBJ2-4|TRBV29-1|few|TRBD2
CSVGASGQPVWTKNIQYF
TGCAGCGTTGGTGCTAGCGGGCAACCTGTATGGACCAAAAACATTCAGTACTTC
>TRBJ2-5|TRBV14|few|NA
CASSQVPSETQYF
TGTGCCAGCAGCCAAGTTCCGTCAGAGACCCAGTACTTC
>TRBJ2-3|TRBV7-2|many|TRBD2
CASSLARTSGRIDTQYF
TGTGCCAGCAGCTTAGCCCGGACTAGCGGGAGGATTGATACGCAGTATTTT